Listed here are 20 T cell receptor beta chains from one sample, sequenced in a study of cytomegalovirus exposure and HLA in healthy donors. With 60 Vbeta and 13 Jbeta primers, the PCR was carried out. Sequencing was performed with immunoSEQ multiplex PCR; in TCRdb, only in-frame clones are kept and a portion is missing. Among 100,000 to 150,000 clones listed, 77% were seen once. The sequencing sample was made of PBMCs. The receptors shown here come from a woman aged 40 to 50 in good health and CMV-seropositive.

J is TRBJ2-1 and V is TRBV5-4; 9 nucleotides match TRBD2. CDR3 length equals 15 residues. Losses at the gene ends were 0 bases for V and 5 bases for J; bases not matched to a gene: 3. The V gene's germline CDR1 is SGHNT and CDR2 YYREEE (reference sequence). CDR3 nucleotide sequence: TGTGCCAGCAGCTTGGCTAGCGGGAAGGACAATGAGCAGTTCTTC. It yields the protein CASSLASGKDNEQFF.

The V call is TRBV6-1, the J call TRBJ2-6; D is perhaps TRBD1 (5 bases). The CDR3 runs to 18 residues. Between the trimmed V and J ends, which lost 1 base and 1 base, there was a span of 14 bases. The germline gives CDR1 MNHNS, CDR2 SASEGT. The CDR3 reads CASSEGLGAASGANVLTF. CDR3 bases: TGTGCCAGCAGTGAAGGGCTTGGGGCGGCTTCTGGGGCCAACGTCCTGACTTTC.

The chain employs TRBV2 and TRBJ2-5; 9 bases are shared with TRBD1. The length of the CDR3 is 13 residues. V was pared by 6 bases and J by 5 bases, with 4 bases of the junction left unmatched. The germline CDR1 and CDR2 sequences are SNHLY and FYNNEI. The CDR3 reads CASSRDRAETQYF. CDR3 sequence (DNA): TGTGCCAGCAGCCGGGACAGGGCCGAGACCCAGTACTTC. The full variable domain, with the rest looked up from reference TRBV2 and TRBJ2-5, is EPEVTQTPSHQVTQMGQEVILRCVPISNHLYFYWYRQILGQKVEFLVSFYNNEISEKSEIFDDQFSVERPDGSNFTLKIRSTKLEDSAMYFCASSRDRAETQYFGPGTRLLVL.

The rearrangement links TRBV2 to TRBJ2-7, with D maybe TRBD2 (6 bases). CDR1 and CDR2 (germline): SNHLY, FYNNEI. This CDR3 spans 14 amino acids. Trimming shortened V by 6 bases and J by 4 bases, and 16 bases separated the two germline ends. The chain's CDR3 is CASRPPGAGYEQYF. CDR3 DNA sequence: TGTGCCAGCAGGCCCCCGGGAGCCGGGTACGAGCAGTACTTC.

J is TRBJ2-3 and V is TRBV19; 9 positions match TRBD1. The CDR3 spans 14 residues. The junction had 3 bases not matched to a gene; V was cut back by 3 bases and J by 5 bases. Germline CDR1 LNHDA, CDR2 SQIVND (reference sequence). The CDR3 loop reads CASSITGGIDTQYF. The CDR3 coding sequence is TGTGCCAGTAGTATCACAGGGGGCATAGATACGCAGTATTTT. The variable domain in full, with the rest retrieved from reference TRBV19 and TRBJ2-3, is DGGITQSPKYLFRKEGQNVTLSCEQNLNHDAMYWYRQDPGQGLRLIYYSQIVNDFQKGDIAEGYSVSREKKESFPLTVTSAQKNPTAFYLCASSITGGIDTQYFGPGTRLTVL.

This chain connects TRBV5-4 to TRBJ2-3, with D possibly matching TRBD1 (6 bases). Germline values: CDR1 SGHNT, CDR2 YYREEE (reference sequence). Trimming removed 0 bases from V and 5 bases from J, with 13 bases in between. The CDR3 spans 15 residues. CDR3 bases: TGTGCCAGCAGCTTGGATGGCCTAGGGGGAGATACGCAGTATTTT. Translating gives CASSLDGLGGDTQYF. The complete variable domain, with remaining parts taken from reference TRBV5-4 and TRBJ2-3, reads ETGVTQSPTHLIKTRGQQVTLRCSSQSGHNTVSWYQQALGQGPQFIFQYYREEENGRGNFPPRFSGLQFPNYSSELNVNALELDDSALYLCASSLDGLGGDTQYFGPGTRLTVL.

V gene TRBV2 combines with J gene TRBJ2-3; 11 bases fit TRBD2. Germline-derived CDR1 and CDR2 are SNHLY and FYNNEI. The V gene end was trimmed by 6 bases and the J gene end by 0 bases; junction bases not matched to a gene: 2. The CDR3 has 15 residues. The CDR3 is CASRRTSGSTDTQYF. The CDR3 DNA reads TGTGCCAGCAGACGGACTAGCGGGAGCACAGATACGCAGTATTTT.

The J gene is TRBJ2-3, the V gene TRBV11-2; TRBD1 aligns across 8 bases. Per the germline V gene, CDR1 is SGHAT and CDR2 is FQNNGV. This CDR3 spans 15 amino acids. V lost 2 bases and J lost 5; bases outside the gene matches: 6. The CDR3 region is CASSLRAGGKDTQYF. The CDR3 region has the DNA TGTGCCAGCAGCTTAAGGGCAGGGGGCAAAGATACGCAGTATTTT.

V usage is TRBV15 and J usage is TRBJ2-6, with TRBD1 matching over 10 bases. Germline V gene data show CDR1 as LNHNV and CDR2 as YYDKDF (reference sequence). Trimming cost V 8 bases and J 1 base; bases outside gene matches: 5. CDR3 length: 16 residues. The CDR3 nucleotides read TGTGCCACCGCCCGGGACAGGGGTTCTGGGGCCAACGTCCTGACTTTC. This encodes CATARDRGSGANVLTF.

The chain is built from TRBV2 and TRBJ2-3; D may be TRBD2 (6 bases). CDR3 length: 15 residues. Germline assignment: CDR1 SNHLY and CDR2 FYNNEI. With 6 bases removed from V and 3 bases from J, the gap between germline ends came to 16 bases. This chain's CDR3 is CASSLSGVMTDTQYF. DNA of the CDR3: TGTGCCAGCAGCTTGTCGGGAGTAATGACAGATACGCAGTATTTT.

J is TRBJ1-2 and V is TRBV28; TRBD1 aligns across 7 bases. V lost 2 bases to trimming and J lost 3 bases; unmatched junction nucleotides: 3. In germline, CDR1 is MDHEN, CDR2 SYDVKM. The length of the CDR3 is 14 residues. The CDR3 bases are TGTGCCAGCAGTTTACGACAGGGCTACTATGGCTACACCTTC. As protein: CASSLRQGYYGYTF.

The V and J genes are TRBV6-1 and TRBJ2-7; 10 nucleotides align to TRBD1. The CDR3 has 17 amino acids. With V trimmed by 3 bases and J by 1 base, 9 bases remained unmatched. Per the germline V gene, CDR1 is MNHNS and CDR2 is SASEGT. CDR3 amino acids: CASSDYLPGQGSYEQYF. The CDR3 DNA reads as TGTGCCAGCAGTGACTACTTGCCGGGACAGGGGTCCTACGAGCAGTACTTC.

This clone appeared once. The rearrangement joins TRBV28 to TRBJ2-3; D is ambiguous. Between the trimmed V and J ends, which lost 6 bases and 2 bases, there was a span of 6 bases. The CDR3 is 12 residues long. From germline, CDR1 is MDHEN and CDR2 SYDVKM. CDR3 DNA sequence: TGTGCCAGCAGCTCTGTCACAGATACGCAGTATTTT. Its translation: CASSSVTDTQYF.

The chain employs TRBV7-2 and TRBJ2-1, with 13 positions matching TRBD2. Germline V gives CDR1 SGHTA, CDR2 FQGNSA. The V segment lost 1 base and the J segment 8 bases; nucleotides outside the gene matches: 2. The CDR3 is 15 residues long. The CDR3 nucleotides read TGTGCCAGCAGCTTAGTAACTAGCGGGAGGGATGAGCAGTTCTTC. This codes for CASSLVTSGRDEQFF.

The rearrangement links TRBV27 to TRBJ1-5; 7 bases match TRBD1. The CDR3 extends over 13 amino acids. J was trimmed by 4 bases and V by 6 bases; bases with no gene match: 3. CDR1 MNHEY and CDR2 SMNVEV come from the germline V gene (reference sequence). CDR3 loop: CASRYRGNQPQHF. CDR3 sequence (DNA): TGTGCCAGCAGATACAGGGGAAATCAGCCCCAGCATTTT.

The CDR3 sequence is CASCRASGNHEQFF. Written as DNA, the CDR3 is TGTGCCAGCTGTCGGGCTAGCGGGAATCATGAGCAGTTCTTC. The chain carries TRBV6-1 and TRBJ2-1, with 9 bases that match TRBD2. V lost 8 bases to trimming and J lost 8 bases; unmatched junction nucleotides: 10. The CDR3 length is 14 residues. The germline CDR1 and CDR2 sequences are MNHNS and SASEGT.

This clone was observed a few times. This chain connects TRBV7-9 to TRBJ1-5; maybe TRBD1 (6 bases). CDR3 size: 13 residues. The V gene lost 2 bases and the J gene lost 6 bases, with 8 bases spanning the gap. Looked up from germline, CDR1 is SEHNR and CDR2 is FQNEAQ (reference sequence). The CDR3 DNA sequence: TGTGCCAGCAGCTTACAGGGGACTCAGCCCCAGCATTTT. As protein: CASSLQGTQPQHF.

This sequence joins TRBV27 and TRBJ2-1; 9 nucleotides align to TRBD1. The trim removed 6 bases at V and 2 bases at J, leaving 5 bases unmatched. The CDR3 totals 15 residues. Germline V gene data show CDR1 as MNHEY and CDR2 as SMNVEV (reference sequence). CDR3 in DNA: TGTGCCAGCAGGTCCGGGACAGGGACCTACAATGAGCAGTTCTTC. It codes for CASRSGTGTYNEQFF.

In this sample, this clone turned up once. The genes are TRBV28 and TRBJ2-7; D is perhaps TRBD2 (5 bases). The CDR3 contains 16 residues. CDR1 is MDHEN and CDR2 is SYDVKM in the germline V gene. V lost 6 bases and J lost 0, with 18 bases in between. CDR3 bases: TGTGCCAGCAGCATCAACCCGACTACACTCTCCTACGAGCAGTACTTC. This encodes CASSINPTTLSYEQYF.

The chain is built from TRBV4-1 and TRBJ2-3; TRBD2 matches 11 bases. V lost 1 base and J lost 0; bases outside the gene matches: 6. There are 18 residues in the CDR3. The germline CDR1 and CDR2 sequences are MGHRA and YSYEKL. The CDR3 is CASSQGFGTSGSTDTQYF. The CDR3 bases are TGCGCCAGCAGCCAAGGTTTCGGGACTAGCGGAAGCACAGATACGCAGTATTTT.